This T cell receptor beta chain was recorded in a study of siplizumab effects on memory and regulatory T cells. Findings and limits, study-wide: Most proliferating CD4+ or CD8+ clones, roughly 75-96%, had no naive or memory assignment. The authors mapped only a minor fraction of alloreactive clones to unstimulated subsets.

A word on this clone: The antigen is unknown.

Only in-frame clones appear in the TCRdb table, and some are missing; sequencing was by immunoSEQ multiplex PCR. The sample holds roughly 100,000 clones, over 85% seen once. Looked up from germline, CDR1 is LNHNV and CDR2 is YYDKDF (reference sequence). The V gene end was trimmed by 3 bases and the J gene end by 5 bases; junction bases not matched to a gene: 3. The CDR3 is 14 amino acids. What was sequenced was Tregs sorted from blood. The sequence came from a human donor in good health. The chain combines TRBV15 with TRBJ1-5, with 8 nucleotides matching TRBD1. The CDR3 region is CATSRGDRYQPQHF. In nucleotides, the CDR3 is TGTGCCACCAGCAGGGGGGACAGGTATCAGCCCCAGCATTTT.